This entry concerns a single T cell receptor beta chain. This sample stems from a study of T cell changes during pregnancy in multiple sclerosis. Generated by immunoSEQ multiplex PCR, the TCRdb table keeps only in-frame clones and is missing some. The data hold around 95,000 clones, with over 80% observed a single time. Here the sequenced sample was peripheral blood, taken after pregnancy. This clonotype was sampled from a female donor with multiple sclerosis, enrolled in a pregnancy study.

The CDR3: CASTGLAGSSYNEQFF. The CDR3, as DNA: TGCGCCAGCACAGGTTTGGCGGGGAGCTCCTACAATGAGCAGTTCTTC. V usage is TRBV4-1 and J usage is TRBJ2-1, with D tentatively TRBD2 (6 bases). From germline, CDR1 is MGHRA and CDR2 YSYEKL. Trimming shortened V by 7 bases and J by 0 bases, and 16 bases separated the two germline ends. The CDR3 sequence is 16 residues long.